This T cell receptor (beta chain) was sequenced in a study of shared clonotypes between healthy human individuals. The CDR3 length is 15 residues. V lost 2 bases, J lost 6 bases, and 20 bases lay in between. Germline CDR1 reads GTSNPN; CDR2 reads SVGIG (reference sequence). Sequenced by immunoSEQ multiplex PCR; TCRdb stores in-frame clones only, minus some. There are about 490,000 clones in the sample; around 78% occur only once, and under 15% lies in the top ten. Sequenced material: PBMCs. J is TRBJ2-7 and V is TRBV30; TRBD2 might be the D (5 bases). This clonotype was obtained from a woman in her 40s in good health. Some clones in this sample may be carry-over from other donors' samples. Here the CDR3 DNA reads TGTGCCTGGAGTCGAGGACTCCCTTCAATCAGCGAGCAGTACTTC. It codes for CAWSRGLPSISEQYF.